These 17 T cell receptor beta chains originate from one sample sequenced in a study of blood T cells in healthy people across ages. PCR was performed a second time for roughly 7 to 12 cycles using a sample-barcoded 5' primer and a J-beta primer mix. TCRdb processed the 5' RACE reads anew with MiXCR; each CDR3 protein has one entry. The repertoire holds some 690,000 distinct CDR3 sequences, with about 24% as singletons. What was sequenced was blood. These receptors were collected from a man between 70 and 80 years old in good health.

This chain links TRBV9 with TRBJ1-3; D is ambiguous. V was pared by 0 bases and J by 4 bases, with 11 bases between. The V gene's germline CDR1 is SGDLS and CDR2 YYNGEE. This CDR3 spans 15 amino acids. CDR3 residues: CASSVDGSPGNTIYF. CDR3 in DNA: TGTGCCAGCAGCGTAGACGGTTCACCGGGAAACACCATATATTTT.

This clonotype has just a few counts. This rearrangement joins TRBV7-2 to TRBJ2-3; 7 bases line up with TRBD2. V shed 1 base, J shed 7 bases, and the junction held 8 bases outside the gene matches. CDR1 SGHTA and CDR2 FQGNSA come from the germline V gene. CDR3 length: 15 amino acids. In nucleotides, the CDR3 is TGTGCCAGCAGCTTAGTGAGCGGGAATGGGAATACGCAGTATTTT. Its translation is CASSLVSGNGNTQYF.

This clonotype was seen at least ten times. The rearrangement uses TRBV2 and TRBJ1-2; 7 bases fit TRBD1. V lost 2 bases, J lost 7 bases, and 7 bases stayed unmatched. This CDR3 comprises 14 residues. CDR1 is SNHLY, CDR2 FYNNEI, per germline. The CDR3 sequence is CASSERGRIIGYTF. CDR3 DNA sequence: TGTGCCAGCAGTGAAAGGGGGCGGATTATTGGCTACACCTTC.

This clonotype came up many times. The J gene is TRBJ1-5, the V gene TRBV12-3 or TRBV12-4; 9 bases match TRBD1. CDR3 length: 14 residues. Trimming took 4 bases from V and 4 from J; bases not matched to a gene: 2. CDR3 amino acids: CASSSGTGNQPQHF. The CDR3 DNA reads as TGTGCCAGCAGTTCCGGGACAGGGAATCAGCCCCAGCATTTT.

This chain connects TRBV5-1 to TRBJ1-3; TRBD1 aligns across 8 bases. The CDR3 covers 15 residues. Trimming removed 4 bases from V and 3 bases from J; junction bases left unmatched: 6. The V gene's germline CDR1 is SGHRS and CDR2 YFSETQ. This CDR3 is CASSEGTGFGNTIYF. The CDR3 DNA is TGCGCCAGCAGCGAAGGGACAGGCTTTGGAAACACCATATATTTT.

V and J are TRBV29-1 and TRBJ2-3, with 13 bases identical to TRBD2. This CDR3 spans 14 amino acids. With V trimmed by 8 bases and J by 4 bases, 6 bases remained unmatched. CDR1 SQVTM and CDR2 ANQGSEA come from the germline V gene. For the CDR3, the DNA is TGCAGCTCTCGGACTAGCGGGAGCGCAGATACGCAGTATTTT. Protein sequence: CSSRTSGSADTQYF.

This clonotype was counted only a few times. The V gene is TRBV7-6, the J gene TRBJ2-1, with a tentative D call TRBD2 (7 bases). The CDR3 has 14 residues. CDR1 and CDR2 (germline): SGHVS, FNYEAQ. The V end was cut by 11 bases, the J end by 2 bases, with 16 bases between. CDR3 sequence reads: CAGKGGSAYNEQFF. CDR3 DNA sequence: TGTGCCGGCAAGGGGGGGTCGGCCTACAATGAGCAGTTCTTC.

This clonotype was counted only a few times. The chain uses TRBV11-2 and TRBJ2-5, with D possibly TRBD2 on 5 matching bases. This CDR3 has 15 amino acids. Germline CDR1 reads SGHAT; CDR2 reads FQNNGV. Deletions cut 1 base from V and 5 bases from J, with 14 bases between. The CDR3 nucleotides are TGTGCCAGCAGCTTAGGAGACCTTAGAGGGGAGACCCAGTACTTC. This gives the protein CASSLGDLRGETQYF. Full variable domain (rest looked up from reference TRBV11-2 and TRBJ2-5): EAGVAQSPRYKIIEKRQSVAFWCNPISGHATLYWYQQILGQGPKLLIQFQNNGVVDDSQLPKDRFSAERLKGVDSTLKIQPAKLEDSAVYLCASSLGDLRGETQYFGPGTRLLVL.

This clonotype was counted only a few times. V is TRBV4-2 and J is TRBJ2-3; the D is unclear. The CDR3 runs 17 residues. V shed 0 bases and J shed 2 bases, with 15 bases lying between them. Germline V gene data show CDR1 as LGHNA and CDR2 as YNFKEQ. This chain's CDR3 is CASSQEVTPLSTDTQYF. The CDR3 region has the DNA TGTGCCAGCAGCCAAGAAGTAACTCCTCTTTCCACAGATACGCAGTATTTT.

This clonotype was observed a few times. CDR3 bases: TGTGCCAGCAGCTTGAGGCGACAGGGGGCCGGTGGCTACACCTTC. Protein product: CASSLRRQGAGGYTF. The chain couples TRBV7-2 to TRBJ1-2; 10 bases map to TRBD1. J gave up 7 bases and V 3 bases, and 8 bases lay outside the gene matches. Germline V CDR1 and CDR2: SGHTA, FQGNSA. The length of the CDR3 is 15 residues.

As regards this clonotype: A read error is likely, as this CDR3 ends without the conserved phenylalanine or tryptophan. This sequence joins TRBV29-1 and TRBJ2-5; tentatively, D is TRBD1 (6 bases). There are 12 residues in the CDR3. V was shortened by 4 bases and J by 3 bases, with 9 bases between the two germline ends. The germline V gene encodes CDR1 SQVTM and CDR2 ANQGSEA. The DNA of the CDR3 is TGCAGCGTTGGGCAGGGGAAAGAGACCCAGTACTGC. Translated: CSVGQGKETQYC.

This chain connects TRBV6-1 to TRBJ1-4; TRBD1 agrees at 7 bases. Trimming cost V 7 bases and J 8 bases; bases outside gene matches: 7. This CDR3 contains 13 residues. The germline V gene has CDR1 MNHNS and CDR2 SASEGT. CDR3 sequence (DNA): TGTGCCAGCACTATCGACAGGGTCGAAAAACTGTTTTTT. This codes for CASTIDRVEKLFF.

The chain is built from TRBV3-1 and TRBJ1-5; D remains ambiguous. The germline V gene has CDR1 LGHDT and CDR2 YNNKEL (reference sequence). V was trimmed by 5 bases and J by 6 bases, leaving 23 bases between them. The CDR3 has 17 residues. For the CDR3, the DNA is TGTGCCAGCAGCGCCGGGCCAACTCTCCGGCCGGGTCAGCCCCAGCATTTT. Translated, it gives CASSAGPTLRPGQPQHF.

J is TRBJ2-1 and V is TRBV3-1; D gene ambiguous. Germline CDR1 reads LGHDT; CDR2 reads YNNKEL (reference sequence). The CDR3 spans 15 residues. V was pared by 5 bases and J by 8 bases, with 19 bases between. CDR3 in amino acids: CASSSTEAGSDEQFF. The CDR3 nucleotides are TGTGCCAGCAGCTCCACCGAGGCAGGCAGCGATGAGCAGTTCTTC.

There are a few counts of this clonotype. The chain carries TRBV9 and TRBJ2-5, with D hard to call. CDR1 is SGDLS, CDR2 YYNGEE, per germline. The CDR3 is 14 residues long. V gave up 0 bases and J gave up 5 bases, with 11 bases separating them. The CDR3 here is CASSVGSGFETQYF. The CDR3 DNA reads TGTGCCAGCAGCGTAGGGTCCGGTTTTGAGACCCAGTACTTC.

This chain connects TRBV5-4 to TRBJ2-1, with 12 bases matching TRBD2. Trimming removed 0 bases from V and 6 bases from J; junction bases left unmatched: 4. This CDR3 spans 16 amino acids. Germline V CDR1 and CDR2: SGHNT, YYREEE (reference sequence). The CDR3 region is CASSLVGLAGLNEQFF. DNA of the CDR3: TGTGCCAGCAGCTTGGTTGGACTAGCGGGACTCAATGAGCAGTTCTTC.

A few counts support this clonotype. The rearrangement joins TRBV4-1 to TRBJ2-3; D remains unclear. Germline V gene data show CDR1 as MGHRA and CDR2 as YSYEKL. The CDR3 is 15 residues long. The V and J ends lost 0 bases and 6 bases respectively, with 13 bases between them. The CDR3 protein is CASSQDLFYEDTQYF. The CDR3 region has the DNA TGCGCCAGCAGCCAAGATTTATTTTACGAGGATACGCAGTATTTT.